This record concerns one T cell receptor (beta chain) sequence. The data are from a study of blood T cell repertoires in COVID-19. Study overall: The United States, Italy and Spain were the sources of the acute and convalescent COVID-19 samples. PBMCs, B-cell-depleted T cells, or T cells provided the cDNA or gDNA that made up the material.

Germline CDR1 is SGHRS and CDR2 is YFSETQ. The CDR3 has 15 residues. The V end was cut by 2 bases, the J end by 0 bases, with 11 bases between. Profiling relied on immunoSEQ multiplex PCR, and the TCRdb table lists in-frame clones only, not all of them. The table has 280,000 or so clones, around 87% seen once; the top ten hold around 2.1%. The V gene is TRBV5-1, the J gene TRBJ1-1; the D gene is possibly TRBD1 (6 bases). This receptor was obtained from a woman aged 25-40 years who had recovered from COVID-19. Sequenced sample: peripheral blood. This CDR3 reads CASSFQTGLNTEAFF. CDR3 nucleotides: TGCGCCAGCAGCTTTCAAACAGGGTTGAACACTGAAGCTTTCTTT.